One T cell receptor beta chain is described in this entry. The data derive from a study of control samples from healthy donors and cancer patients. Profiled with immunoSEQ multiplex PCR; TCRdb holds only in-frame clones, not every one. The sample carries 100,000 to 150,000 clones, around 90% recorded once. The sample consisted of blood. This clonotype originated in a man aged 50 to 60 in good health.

The CDR3 DNA sequence: TGTGCCAGTAGTAGCACAGGGGTCCCCACAGATACGCAGTATTTT. Residues: CASSSTGVPTDTQYF. The chain joins TRBV19 to TRBJ2-3, with 7 bases identical to TRBD1. V lost 4 bases and J lost 2; bases outside the gene matches: 6. The CDR3 loop spans 15 amino acids. Germline V CDR1 and CDR2: LNHDA, SQIVND (reference sequence).